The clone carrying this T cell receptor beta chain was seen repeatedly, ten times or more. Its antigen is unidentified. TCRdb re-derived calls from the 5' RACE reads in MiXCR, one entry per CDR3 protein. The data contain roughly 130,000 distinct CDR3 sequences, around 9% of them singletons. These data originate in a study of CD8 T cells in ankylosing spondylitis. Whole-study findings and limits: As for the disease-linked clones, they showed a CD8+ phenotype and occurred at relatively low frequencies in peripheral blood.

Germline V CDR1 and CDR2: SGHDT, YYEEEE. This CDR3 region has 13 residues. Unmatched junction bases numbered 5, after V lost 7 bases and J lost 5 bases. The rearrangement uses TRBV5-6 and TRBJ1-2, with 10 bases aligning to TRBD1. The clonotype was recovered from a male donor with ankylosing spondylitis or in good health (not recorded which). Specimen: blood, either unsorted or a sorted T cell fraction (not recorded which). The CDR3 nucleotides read TGTGCCAGCGGCCGGGACAGGGGTTATGGCTACACCTTC. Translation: CASGRDRGYGYTF.